The source of this TCR beta chain is a study of regulatory T cells in long-lasting Graves disease. Study as a whole: Over 5 years on antithyroid drugs plus positive TSH receptor antibodies marked Graves' disease as persistent.

Arm-PCR of CDR3 regions with iRepertoire HTBI primers generated TCR beta libraries. TCRdb redid the calling of the multiplex PCR reads with MiXCR, one entry per CDR3 protein. The profile shows 400,000 to 600,000 distinct CDR3 sequences, 20% to 25% of them singletons. This clonotype has a count of ten or more. Antigen: not known. Specified time point: persistent/refractory GD, antithyroid drugs over 5 years with positive TRAb. With RNA extracted from PBMCs as input, the TCR library was made. In this cohort, patients came from an endocrinology department located in Xi'an, China. Study-wide points: Persistent Graves' patients had lower TCR diversity than newly diagnosed ones.

This TCR was recovered from a female donor with Graves disease. Material: peripheral blood mononuclear cells (PBMCs), obtained when the disease was refractory, from a patient treated with antithyroid drugs.

The CDR3 sequence: CAISDASEANEKLFF. The DNA of the CDR3 is TGTGCCATCAGTGACGCTTCGGAAGCTAATGAAAAACTGTTTTTT. J is TRBJ1-4 and V is TRBV10-3; D is uncertain. This CDR3 has 15 residues. The germline V and J ends were trimmed by 3 bases and 3 bases, with 11 bases remaining between them. Germline CDR1 and CDR2: ENHRY and SYGVKD.